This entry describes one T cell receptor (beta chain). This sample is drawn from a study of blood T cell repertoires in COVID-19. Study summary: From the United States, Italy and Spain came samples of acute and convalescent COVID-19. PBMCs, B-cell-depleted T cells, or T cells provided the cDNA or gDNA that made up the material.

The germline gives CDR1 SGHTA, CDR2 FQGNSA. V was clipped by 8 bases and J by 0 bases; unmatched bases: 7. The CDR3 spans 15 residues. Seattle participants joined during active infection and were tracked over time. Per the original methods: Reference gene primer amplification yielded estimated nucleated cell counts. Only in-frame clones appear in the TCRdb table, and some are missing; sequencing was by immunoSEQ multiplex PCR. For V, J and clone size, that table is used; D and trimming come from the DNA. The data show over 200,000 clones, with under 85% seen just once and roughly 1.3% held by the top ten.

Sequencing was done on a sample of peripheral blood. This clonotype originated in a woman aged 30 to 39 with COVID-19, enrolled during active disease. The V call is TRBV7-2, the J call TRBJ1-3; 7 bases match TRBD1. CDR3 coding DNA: TGTGCCAGCCTGCCCGGGACAGCCTCTGGAAACACCATATATTTT. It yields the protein CASLPGTASGNTIYF.